This TCR beta chain was recovered during a study of cytomegalovirus exposure and HLA in healthy donors. CDR1 SGHDN and CDR2 FVKESK come from the germline V gene. The CDR3 sequence is 15 residues long. Deletions cut 0 bases from V and 4 bases from J, with 11 bases between. Researchers ran the PCR with 60 Vbeta and 13 Jbeta primers. Generated by immunoSEQ multiplex PCR, the TCRdb table keeps only in-frame clones and is missing some. The sample has about 120,000 clones; around four fifths are singletons. Whole-study results and caveats: A previous analysis found most TCR beta V segments productive roughly 87% or roughly 30% of the time.

This clone came up a few times. Its antigen is unknown. This sequence joins TRBV14 and TRBJ2-3; D not certain. The receptor was isolated from a male donor in good health and CMV-seronegative. Sequencing used PBMCs. As DNA, the CDR3 is TGTGCCAGCAGCCAAGATTTGGGTGGGCCAGATACGCAGTATTTT. It specifies CASSQDLGGPDTQYF.